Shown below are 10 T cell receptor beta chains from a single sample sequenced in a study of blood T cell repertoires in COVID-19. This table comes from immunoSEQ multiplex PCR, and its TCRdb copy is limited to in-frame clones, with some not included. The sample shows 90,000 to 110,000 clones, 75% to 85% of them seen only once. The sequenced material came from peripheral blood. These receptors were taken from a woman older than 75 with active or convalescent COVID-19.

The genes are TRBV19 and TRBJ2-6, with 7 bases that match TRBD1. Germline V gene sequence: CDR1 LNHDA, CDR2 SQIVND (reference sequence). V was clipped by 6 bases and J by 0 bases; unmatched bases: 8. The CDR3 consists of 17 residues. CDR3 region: CASRKGTADSGANVLTF. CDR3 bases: TGTGCCAGTAGAAAAGGGACAGCTGACTCTGGGGCCAACGTCCTGACTTTC.

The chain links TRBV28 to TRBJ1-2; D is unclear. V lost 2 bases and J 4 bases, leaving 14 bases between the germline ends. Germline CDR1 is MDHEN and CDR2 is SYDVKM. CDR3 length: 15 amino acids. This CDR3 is CASSLPPEEGYGYTF. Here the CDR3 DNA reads TGTGCCAGCAGTTTACCCCCCGAGGAGGGCTATGGCTACACCTTC.

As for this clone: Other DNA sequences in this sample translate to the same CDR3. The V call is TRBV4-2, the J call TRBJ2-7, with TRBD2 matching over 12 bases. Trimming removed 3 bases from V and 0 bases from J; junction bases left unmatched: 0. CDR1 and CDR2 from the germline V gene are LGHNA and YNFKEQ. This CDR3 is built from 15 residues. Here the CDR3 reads CASSQGLAGSYEQYF. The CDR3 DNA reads TGTGCCAGCAGCCAGGGACTAGCGGGCTCCTACGAGCAGTACTTC.

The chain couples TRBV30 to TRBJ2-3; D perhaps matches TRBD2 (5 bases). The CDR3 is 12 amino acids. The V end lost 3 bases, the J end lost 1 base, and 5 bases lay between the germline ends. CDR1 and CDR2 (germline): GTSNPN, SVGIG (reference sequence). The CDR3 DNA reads TGTGCCTGGAGGGAGGGCACAGATACGCAGTATTTT. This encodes CAWREGTDTQYF. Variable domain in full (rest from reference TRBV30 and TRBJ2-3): SQTIHQWPATLVQPVGSPLSLECTVEGTSNPNLYWYRQAAGRGLQLLFYSVGIGQISSEVPQNLSASRPQDRQFILSSKKLLLSDSGFYLCAWREGTDTQYFGPGTRLTVL.

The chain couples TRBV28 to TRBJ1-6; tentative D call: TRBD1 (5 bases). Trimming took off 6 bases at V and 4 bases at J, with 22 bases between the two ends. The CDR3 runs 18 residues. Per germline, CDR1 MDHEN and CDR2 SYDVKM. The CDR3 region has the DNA TGTGCCAGCAGCATTCCCGGACACAGGAGGGCTTATAATTCACCCCTCCACTTT. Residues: CASSIPGHRRAYNSPLHF.

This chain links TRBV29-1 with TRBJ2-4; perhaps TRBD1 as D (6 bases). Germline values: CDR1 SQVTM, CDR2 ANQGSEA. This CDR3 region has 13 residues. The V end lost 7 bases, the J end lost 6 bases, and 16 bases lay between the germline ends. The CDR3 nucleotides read TGCAGCGCATCGACAGGCCGGGGAAACATTCAGTACTTC. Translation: CSASTGRGNIQYF.

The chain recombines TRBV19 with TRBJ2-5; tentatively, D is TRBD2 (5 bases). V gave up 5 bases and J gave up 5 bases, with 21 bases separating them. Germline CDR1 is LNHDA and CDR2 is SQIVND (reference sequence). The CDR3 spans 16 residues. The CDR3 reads CASSPWAPRRWETQYF. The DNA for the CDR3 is TGTGCCAGTAGTCCCTGGGCCCCTCGGAGGTGGGAGACCCAGTACTTC.

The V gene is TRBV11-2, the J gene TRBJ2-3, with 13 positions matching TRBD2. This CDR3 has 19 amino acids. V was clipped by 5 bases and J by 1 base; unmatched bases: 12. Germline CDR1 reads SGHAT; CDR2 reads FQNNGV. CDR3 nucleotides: TGTGCCAGCAGCCGAGGACTAGCGGGAGCATTCCCCCGCACAGATACGCAGTATTTT. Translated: CASSRGLAGAFPRTDTQYF.

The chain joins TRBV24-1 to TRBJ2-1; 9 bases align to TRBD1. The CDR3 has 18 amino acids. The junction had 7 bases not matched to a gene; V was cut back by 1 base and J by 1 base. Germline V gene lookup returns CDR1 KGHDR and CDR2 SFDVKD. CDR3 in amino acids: CATSDLTGGGQSYNEQFF. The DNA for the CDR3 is TGTGCCACCAGTGATTTAACAGGGGGCGGACAATCCTACAATGAGCAGTTCTTC.

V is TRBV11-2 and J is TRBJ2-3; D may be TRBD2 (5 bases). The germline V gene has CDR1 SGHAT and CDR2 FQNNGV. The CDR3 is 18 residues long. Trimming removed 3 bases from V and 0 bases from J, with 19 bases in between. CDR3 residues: CASSLAPPSPTSTDTQYF. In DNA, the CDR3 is TGTGCCAGCAGCTTGGCCCCGCCTAGCCCTACTAGCACAGATACGCAGTATTTT.